The source of this T cell receptor (beta chain) is a study of T cells in Graves' hyperthyroidism and ophthalmopathy. Authors of the study amplified TCR beta CDR3 regions from RNA transcripts. The HTBI set primed first-round TCR CDR3 RT-PCR. In TCRdb, the multiplex PCR reads were re-called with MiXCR into one record per CDR3 protein. The data hold a few hundred thousand distinct CDR3 sequences, with under 60% observed a single time. The length of the CDR3 is 13 residues. CDR1 is SQVTM, CDR2 ANQGSEA, per germline. These patients, aged 18 to 65, had recently diagnosed hyperthyroidism lasting under 2 months. Uncontrolled infection, other autoimmune disease, pregnancy or lactation barred patients from enrollment. Details on this clonotype: Its antigen remains unknown.

Findings of the study overall: Among clonotypes expanded in thyroid above 0.001, most were also found in blood.

The source of this sequence is a woman between 18 and 29 years old with Graves' hyperthyroidism. Sequenced sample: peripheral blood or thyroid tissue (not recorded which). The rearrangement links TRBV29-1 to TRBJ1-4; D uncertain. The CDR3 DNA sequence: TGCAGTTTTGACTCAGCTAGGAATGAAAAACTGTTTTTT. Translating gives CSFDSARNEKLFF.